This TCR beta chain came from a study of cytomegalovirus exposure and HLA in healthy donors. Study results and limitations: As a later analysis revealed, most CMV-associated TCR beta chains appeared HLA-restricted. TRBV6-2, TRBV6-3 and other indistinguishable V segments were excluded. Rarity characterized most TCR sequences, yet some public TCRs appeared in many donors.

Both 60 Vbeta primers and 13 Jbeta primers went into the PCR. Measured with immunoSEQ multiplex PCR; TCRdb has only the in-frame clones, and not every one. With more than 65,000 clones in the sample, the ten largest clones hold around 2.5%. About this clone itself: Its target is not known.

The V gene lost 1 base and the J gene lost 2 bases, with 8 bases spanning the gap. The V gene's germline CDR1 is SEHNR and CDR2 FQNEAQ (reference sequence). There are 14 residues in the CDR3. The origin of this receptor is a man between 40 and 49 years old in good health and CMV-seronegative. The sample consisted of PBMCs. The genes are TRBV7-9 and TRBJ1-2, with unresolved D. CDR3 DNA: TGTGCCAGCAGCTTAGTGCCGGGGAACTATGGCTACACCTTC. This gives the protein CASSLVPGNYGYTF. Together with reference TRBV7-9 and TRBJ1-2, the CDR3 gives the full variable domain: DTGVSQNPRHKITKRGQNVTFRCDPISEHNRLYWYRQTLGQGPEFLTYFQNEAQLEKSRLLSDRFSAERPKGSFSTLEIQRTEQGDSAMYLCASSLVPGNYGYTFGSGTRLTVV.